The entry that follows covers one TCR beta chain sequence. Produced via immunoSEQ multiplex PCR; TCRdb's table is partial and in-frame only. The sample has under 130,000 clones, 70% to 85% seen once; the top ten hold more than 20%. This sample is drawn from a study of blood T cell repertoires in COVID-19. Overall study: From T cells, B-cell-depleted T cells, or PBMCs came the material, which was cDNA or gDNA.

The CDR3 runs 14 residues. Trimming at V came to 1 base and at J to 7 bases, leaving 4 bases not matched to a gene. The V gene's germline CDR1 is LGHDT and CDR2 YNNKEL (reference sequence). The source is a man between 65 and 80 years old with active or convalescent COVID-19. The V and J genes are TRBV3-1 (or the pseudogene TRBV3-2) and TRBJ2-1, with TRBD2 matching 7 bases. Material for sequencing was peripheral blood. CDR3 loop: CASSQVGGENEQFF. CDR3 sequence (DNA): TGTGCCAGCAGCCAAGTTGGGGGGGAGAATGAGCAGTTCTTC.